This T cell receptor (beta chain) was observed in a study of shared clonotypes between healthy human individuals. Some clones are missing from TCRdb's copy, which holds only in-frame ones; the method was immunoSEQ multiplex PCR. The repertoire holds approximately 98,000 clones, with 68% as singletons. Germline V gene data show CDR1 as MDHEN and CDR2 as SYDVKM. Trimming shortened V by 2 bases and J by 6 bases, and 4 bases separated the two germline ends. The CDR3 is 11 residues long. The TCR was taken from a woman aged 25 to 39 in good health. The chain uses TRBV28 and TRBJ1-1, with D uncertain. The sequencing input was memory CD8+ T cells sorted from blood. Subset denoted: CD45RO+ cells pooled with CCR7-negative TemRA cells. The CDR3 reads CASSLIAEAFF. DNA for the CDR3: TGTGCCAGCAGTTTAATAGCTGAAGCTTTCTTT.